These 14 T cell receptor beta chains share one sample of origin, sequenced in a study of human T cells and chemical hapten exposure. Via MiXCR, TCRdb re-called the RACE reads, giving one row per CDR3 protein. Of roughly 380,000 distinct CDR3 sequences in the sample, nearly 5% are singletons; the top ten hold 2% to 2.5%. The time point denotes: patch test 1, 2 weeks after DPC sensitization. The treatment: therapeutic diphenylcyclopropenone sensitization with weekly scalp DPC. The sample consisted of whole blood, taken in connection with sensitization to the hapten diphenylcyclopropenone (DPC). The receptor set was obtained from a woman aged 50 to 60 with alopecia areata. Some clones in this sample may be carry-over from other donors' samples.

This clonotype was observed a few times. DNA of the CDR3: TGCAGTGCTAGTCTTCAGGGGCCAGATACGCAGTATTTT. The encoded protein is CSASLQGPDTQYF. This sequence joins TRBV20-1 and TRBJ2-3, with D possibly matching TRBD1 (6 bases). CDR3 size: 13 residues. Germline CDR1 reads DFQATT; CDR2 reads SNEGSKA (reference sequence). V lost 3 bases to trimming and J lost 4 bases, with 11 bases between them.

This clonotype was seen ten or more times. The chain couples TRBV20-1 to TRBJ2-3; 10 bases fit TRBD1. The CDR3 runs to 13 residues. Losses at the gene ends were 3 bases for V and 4 bases for J; bases not matched to a gene: 1. Germline CDR1 reads DFQATT; CDR2 reads SNEGSKA (reference sequence). The CDR3 protein is CSARGTGADTQYF. CDR3 sequence (DNA): TGCAGTGCTAGGGGGACAGGGGCAGATACGCAGTATTTT.

This clonotype occurred a few times. The V call is TRBV6-2 or TRBV6-3, the J call TRBJ2-7; no firm D call. Germline values: CDR1 MNHEY, CDR2 SVGEGT. There are 18 residues in the CDR3. V gave up 2 bases and J gave up 0 bases, with 20 bases separating them. The CDR3 nucleotides are TGTGCCAGCAGTTACGCCACCTCGGCACGACTCCTCTCCTACGAGCAGTACTTC. It yields the protein CASSYATSARLLSYEQYF.

The sample holds a few counts of this clonotype. A much larger clonotype is one base distant, so this may be a read error. The genes are TRBV25-1 and TRBJ2-1; D is unclear. CDR3 length: 11 residues. Between the trimmed V and J ends, which lost 6 bases and 4 bases, there was a span of 4 bases. CDR1 and CDR2 from the germline V gene are MGHDK and SYGVNS. This CDR3 reads CASREYNEQFF. The CDR3 DNA reads as TGTGCCAGCAGAGAGTACAATGAGCAGTTCTTC.

The chain couples TRBV12-3 or TRBV12-4 to TRBJ2-7; 10 bases match TRBD1. CDR3 length equals 14 residues. With 7 bases clipped from V and 4 bases from J, the junction kept 7 bases outside the gene matches. CDR3 region: CASTAQGQGYEQYF. CDR3 DNA: TGTGCCAGCACCGCCCAGGGACAGGGGTACGAGCAGTACTTC.

This clonotype was detected a few times. The junction differs from germline at one of its ends, possibly a read error. The rearrangement uses TRBV11-2 and TRBJ2-1; D is possibly TRBD2 (5 bases). The CDR3 runs to 13 residues. Looked up from germline, CDR1 is SGHAT and CDR2 is FQNNGV. The CDR3 nucleotides read TGTGCCAGCAGCTCGGGGTCCTTCAATGAGCAGTTCTTC. Encoded protein: CASSSGSFNEQFF.

The genes are TRBV11-2 and TRBJ2-5; no clear D gene. CDR3 length equals 12 residues. V lost 5 bases to trimming and J lost 6 bases, with 10 bases between them. CDR1 and CDR2 (germline): SGHAT, FQNNGV. The CDR3 loop is CASSPNDQTQYF. DNA of the CDR3: TGTGCCAGCAGCCCAAATGACCAGACCCAGTACTTC.

This clonotype was recorded at least ten times. The V gene is TRBV6-5, the J gene TRBJ1-1; D is ambiguous. Deletions cut 3 bases from V and 3 bases from J, with 8 bases between. CDR1 MNHEY and CDR2 SVGAGI come from the germline V gene. CDR3 length equals 13 residues. Here the CDR3 reads CASSYYKDTEAFF. DNA for the CDR3: TGTGCCAGCAGTTATTATAAGGACACTGAAGCTTTCTTT.

This clonotype came up many times. V usage is TRBV12-3 or TRBV12-4 and J usage is TRBJ2-1; 13 bases match TRBD2. The length of the CDR3 is 16 residues. J gave up 5 bases and V 6 bases, and 7 bases lay outside the gene matches. CDR3 sequence: CASSPVGLAGNNEQFF. Written as DNA, the CDR3 is TGTGCCAGCAGCCCTGTGGGACTAGCGGGGAACAATGAGCAGTTCTTC.

Comment on this clonotype: This may arise from a read error, as a much more abundant clone is one base away. CDR3 DNA sequence: TGTGCCAGCAGCCAAGAATTAGGGCGAGGGGCGTATGGCTGCACCTTC. Its translation: CASSQELGRGAYGCTF. The chain is built from TRBV3-1 and TRBJ1-2; perhaps TRBD1 as D (5 bases). CDR1 and CDR2 (germline): LGHDT, YNNKEL (reference sequence). The CDR3 has 16 residues.

There are many counts of this clonotype. The chain has TRBV5-1 and TRBJ2-1; 7 positions match TRBD2. This CDR3 spans 16 amino acids. Germline V gives CDR1 SGHRS, CDR2 YFSETQ. J gave up 3 bases and V 0 bases, and 6 bases lay outside the gene matches. CDR3 protein: CASSLVSSGFYNEQFF. The DNA for the CDR3 is TGCGCCAGCAGCTTGGTGTCTAGCGGATTCTACAATGAGCAGTTCTTC.

This clonotype came up many times. The gene calls are TRBV12-3 or TRBV12-4 and TRBJ2-5; 8 bases align to TRBD1. The J segment lost 5 bases and the V segment lost 6 bases, leaving 2 bases of the junction unmatched. The length of the CDR3 is 12 residues. Written as DNA, the CDR3 is TGTGCCAGCAGGCAGGGGGCCGAGACCCAGTACTTC. This gives the protein CASRQGAETQYF.

This clonotype was recorded a few times. The chain links TRBV13 to TRBJ1-1; D call uncertain. Germline V gene lookup returns CDR1 PRHDT and CDR2 FYEKMQ (reference sequence). The CDR3 runs to 13 residues. With 3 bases removed from V and 1 base from J, the gap between germline ends came to 6 bases. CDR3 in amino acids: CASSFATNTEAFF. In DNA, the CDR3 is TGTGCCAGCAGCTTCGCGACGAACACTGAAGCTTTCTTT.

In nucleotides, the CDR3 is TGTGCCAGCAGTGAAAAAGTGGGACCCTCTGGCTACACCTTC. Translating it yields CASSEKVGPSGYTF. The chain employs TRBV6-1 and TRBJ1-2, with TRBD1 as a possible D gene (5 bases). The V end was cut by 2 bases, the J end by 7 bases, with 14 bases between. Looked up from germline, CDR1 is MNHNS and CDR2 is SASEGT. The length of the CDR3 is 14 residues.